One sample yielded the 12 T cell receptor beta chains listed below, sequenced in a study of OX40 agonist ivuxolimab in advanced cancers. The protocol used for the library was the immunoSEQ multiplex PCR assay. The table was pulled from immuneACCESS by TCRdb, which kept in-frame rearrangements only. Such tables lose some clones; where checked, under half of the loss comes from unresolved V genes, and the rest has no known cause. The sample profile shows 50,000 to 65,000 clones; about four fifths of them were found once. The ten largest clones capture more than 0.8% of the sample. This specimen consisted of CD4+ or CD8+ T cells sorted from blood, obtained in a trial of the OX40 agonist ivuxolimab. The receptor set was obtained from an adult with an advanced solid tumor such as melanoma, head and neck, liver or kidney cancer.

CDR3 nucleotides: TGTGCCACCAGCTCGCGGAGGGGGGAGCACAGAGCCCGAAGGAAAGGCTACACCTTC. Its protein product is CATSSRRGEHRARRKGYTF. The chain employs TRBV15 and TRBJ1-2, with D maybe TRBD1 (6 bases). V was shortened by 5 bases and J by 8 bases, with 33 bases between the two germline ends. Germline V gene sequence: CDR1 LNHNV, CDR2 YYDKDF (reference sequence). The CDR3 runs to 19 residues.

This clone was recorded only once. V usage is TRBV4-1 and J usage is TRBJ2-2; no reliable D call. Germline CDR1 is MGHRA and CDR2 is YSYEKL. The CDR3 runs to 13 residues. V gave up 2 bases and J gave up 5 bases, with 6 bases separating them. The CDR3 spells CASSQLITGELFF. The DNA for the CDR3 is TGCGCCAGCAGCCAACTGATAACCGGGGAGCTGTTTTTT.

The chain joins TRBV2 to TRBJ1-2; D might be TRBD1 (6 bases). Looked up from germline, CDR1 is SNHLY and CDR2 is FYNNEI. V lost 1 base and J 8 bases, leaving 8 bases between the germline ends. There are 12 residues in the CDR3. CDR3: CASSEDTGGYTF. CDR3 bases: TGTGCCAGCAGTGAAGACACAGGGGGCTACACCTTC.

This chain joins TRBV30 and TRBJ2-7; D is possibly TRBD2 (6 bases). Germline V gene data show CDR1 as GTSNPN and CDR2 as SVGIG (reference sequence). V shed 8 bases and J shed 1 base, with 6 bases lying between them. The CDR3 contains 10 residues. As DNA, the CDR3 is TGTGCCGGAGGGTCCTACGAGCAGTACTTC. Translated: CAGGSYEQYF.

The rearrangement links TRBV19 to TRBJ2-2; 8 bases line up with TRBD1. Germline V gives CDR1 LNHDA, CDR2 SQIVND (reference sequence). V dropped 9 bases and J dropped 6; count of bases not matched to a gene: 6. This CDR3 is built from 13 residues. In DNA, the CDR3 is TGTGCCAGCAGGGGACAGGCGGCCGGGGAGCTGTTTTTT. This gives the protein CASRGQAAGELFF. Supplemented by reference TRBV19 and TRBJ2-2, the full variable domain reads DGGITQSPKYLFRKEGQNVTLSCEQNLNHDAMYWYRQDPGQGLRLIYYSQIVNDFQKGDIAEGYSVSREKKESFPLTVTSAQKNPTAFYLCASRGQAAGELFFGEGSRLTVL.

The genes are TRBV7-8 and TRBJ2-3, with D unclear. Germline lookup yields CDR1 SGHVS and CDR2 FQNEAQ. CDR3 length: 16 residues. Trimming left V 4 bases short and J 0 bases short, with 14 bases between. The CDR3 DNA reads TGTGCCAGCAGCTCCACGGCTGTAACTAGCACAGATACGCAGTATTTT. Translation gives CASSSTAVTSTDTQYF.

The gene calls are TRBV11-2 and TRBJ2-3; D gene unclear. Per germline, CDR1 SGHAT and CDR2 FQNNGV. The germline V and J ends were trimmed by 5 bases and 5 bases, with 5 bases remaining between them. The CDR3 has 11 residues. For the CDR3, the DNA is TGTGCCAGCAGCCCGCTAGATACGCAGTATTTT. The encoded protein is CASSPLDTQYF.

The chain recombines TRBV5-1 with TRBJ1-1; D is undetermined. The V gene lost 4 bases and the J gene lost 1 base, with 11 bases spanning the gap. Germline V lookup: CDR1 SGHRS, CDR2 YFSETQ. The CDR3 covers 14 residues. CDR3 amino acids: CASSSGSENTEAFF. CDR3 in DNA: TGCGCCAGCAGCAGTGGGTCAGAGAACACTGAAGCTTTCTTT.

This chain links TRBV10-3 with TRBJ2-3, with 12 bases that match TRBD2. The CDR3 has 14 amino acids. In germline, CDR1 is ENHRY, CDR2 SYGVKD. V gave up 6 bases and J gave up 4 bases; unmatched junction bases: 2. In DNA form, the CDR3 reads TGTGCCATCAGCTCTAGCGGGGGGGCAGATACGCAGTATTTT. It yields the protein CAISSSGGADTQYF.

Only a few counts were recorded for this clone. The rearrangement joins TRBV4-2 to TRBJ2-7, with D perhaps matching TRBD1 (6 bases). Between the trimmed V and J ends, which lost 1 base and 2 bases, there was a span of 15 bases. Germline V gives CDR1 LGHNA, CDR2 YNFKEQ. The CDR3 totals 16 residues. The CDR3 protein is CASSQARLGGTYEQYF. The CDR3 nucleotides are TGTGCCAGCAGCCAAGCAAGGCTAGGGGGAACCTACGAGCAGTACTTC.

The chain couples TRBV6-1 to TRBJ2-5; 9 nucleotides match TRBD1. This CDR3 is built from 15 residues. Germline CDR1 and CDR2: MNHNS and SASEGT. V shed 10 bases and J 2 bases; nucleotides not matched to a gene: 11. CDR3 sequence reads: CANTRTGAAQETQYF. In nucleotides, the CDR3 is TGTGCCAACACGAGGACAGGGGCGGCACAAGAGACCCAGTACTTC.

The CDR3 nucleotides read TGTGCCAGCTCACCTTCTAATCTGCCATATAATTCACCCCTCCACTTT. The encoded protein is CASSPSNLPYNSPLHF. The rearrangement joins TRBV18 to TRBJ1-6; D gene uncertain. Looked up from germline, CDR1 is KGHSH and CDR2 is LQKENI. The V end lost 3 bases, the J end lost 4 bases, and 13 bases lay between the germline ends. The CDR3 has 16 amino acids.